This T cell receptor beta chain is drawn from a study of Tregs in tolerant kidney transplant recipients. Study results and limitations: Expanding Tregs on activated donor B cells appeared to best identify donor-specific TCRbeta clones.

J gave up 3 bases and V 1 base, and 4 bases lay outside the gene matches. CDR3 length: 16 residues. Germline V lookup: CDR1 SGHNT, CDR2 YENEEA. Related graft donors supplied nonmyeloablative bone marrow transplants, and mixed chimerism was transient. Thawed PBMCs were FACS-sorted into unstimulated CD4+CD25+CD127- regulatory T cells, CD4+CD25- non-regulatory cells, CD4 and CD8 cells. Concerning this clone: Its antigen is currently unknown.

TCRdb keeps only in-frame clones here, not all; method: immunoSEQ multiplex PCR. The table records about 81,000 clones, around nine tenths of them present only once. This TCR was recovered from a human patient who received a combined kidney and bone marrow transplant. A subset of T cells may come from the graft donor. The V and J genes are TRBV11-3 and TRBJ1-1; 11 nucleotides agree with TRBD1. Sequenced material: CD4+ T cells from blood (PBMCs), taken 24 months after the transplant. CDR3 DNA sequence: TGTGCCAGCAGCTTAGGGGGGGACAGGGGGGACACTGAAGCTTTCTTT. This sequence encodes CASSLGGDRGDTEAFF.